The clone carrying this T cell receptor beta chain was counted between two and nine times. Its antigen is unknown. The CDR3 is 13 residues long. The germline CDR1 and CDR2 sequences are MNHEY and SVGEGT. The V end lost 6 bases, the J end lost 7 bases, and 15 bases lay between the germline ends. Each sample yielded at least 6 micrograms of PBMC total RNA. These data originate in a study of blood T cells in healthy people across ages. The study, taken as a whole, reports: Using unsorted PBMCs precluded a conclusive naive versus antigen-experienced comparison.

Primers used in a second PCR of roughly 6 to 12 cycles were a sample-barcoded 5' primer and a J-beta primer mix. Per-sample output comprised a minimum of 2.5 million paired-end reads containing CDR3. A single record per CDR3 protein comes from TCRdb applying MiXCR to the 5' RACE reads. This sample has around 1,600,000 distinct CDR3 sequences, with about 45% found just once. J is TRBJ2-5 and V is TRBV6-2 or TRBV6-3; D is uncertain. This clonotype was obtained from a woman between 18 and 29 years old in good health. Sequencing was performed on blood. CDR3 nucleotide sequence: TGTGCCAGCAGACCTTCGGCCTTATCGACCCAGTACTTC. Its protein is CASRPSALSTQYF.